Each of the 13 T cell receptor beta chains below was sequenced from the same sample in a study of post-analysis software for immune sequencing data. Findings and limits, study-wide: TRBV segments more frequent in patients than in controls numbered roughly 5 and included TRBV5-6, TRBV5-1 and TRBV20-1.

Their antigens remain unidentified. Prepared TCR beta cDNA libraries contained unique molecular identifiers. TCRdb passed the PCR reads through MiXCR, listing each CDR3 protein once. The data show approximately 260,000 distinct CDR3 sequences, 36% seen once. Sequenced: blood. These receptors were obtained from a girl under 18 with multiple sclerosis.

This clonotype has only a few counts. A much larger clone differs from this one at a single base, so this may be a read error. The V gene is TRBV7-2, the J gene TRBJ2-1, with TRBD2 identical over 7 bases. Trimming took 1 base from V and 4 from J; bases not matched to a gene: 13. The germline CDR1 and CDR2 sequences are SGHTA and FQGNSA. This CDR3 is 18 amino acids long. Here the CDR3 reads CASSLGRSGGGPYNEQFF. The CDR3 DNA reads TGTGCCAGCAGCTTAGGAAGGTCTGGCGGGGGACCTTACAATGAGCAGTTCTTC.

The sample holds one count of this clonotype. The chain combines TRBV28 with TRBJ2-7; a possible D gene is TRBD1 (5 bases). V shed 3 bases and J shed 1 base, with 16 bases lying between them. Germline V gene lookup returns CDR1 MDHEN and CDR2 SYDVKM. The CDR3 runs to 16 residues. CDR3 sequence (DNA): TGTGCCAGCAGTTTCCGTAGGGGTAGGGGATCCTACGAGCAGTACTTC. Translated, it gives CASSFRRGRGSYEQYF.

This clonotype was seen only a few times. A much larger clonotype is one base distant, so this may be a read error. The chain recombines TRBV6-4 with TRBJ2-7, with 10 bases identical to TRBD1. The CDR3 extends over 15 amino acids. Germline lookup yields CDR1 MRHNA and CDR2 SNTAGT. V lost 6 bases and J lost 7; bases outside the gene matches: 12. The CDR3 nucleotides are TGTGCCAGCAGCACCGGGACAGGGGATACGGATGAGCAGTACTTC. Amino acid sequence: CASSTGTGDTDEQYF.

This clonotype was seen only a few times. This may arise from a read error, as a much more abundant clone is one base away. This chain joins TRBV12-3 or TRBV12-4 and TRBJ2-1, with D maybe TRBD2 (5 bases). The CDR3 runs to 12 residues. CDR3 amino acids: CANSLASGEQFF. CDR3 sequence (DNA): TGTGCCAACAGTTTAGCGTCGGGTGAGCAGTTCTTC.

Comments on this clonotype: With a much larger clone just one base away, this may be a read error. The missing conserved phenylalanine or tryptophan at the end of this CDR3 makes a read error likely. The V gene is TRBV6-6, the J gene TRBJ2-1, with 7 bases identical to TRBD2. Germline CDR1 and CDR2: MNHNY and SVGAGI (reference sequence). The CDR3 runs to 15 residues. V gave up 7 bases and J gave up 1 base; unmatched junction bases: 7. The CDR3 DNA follows: TGTGCCAGCACCCCCGGACTAGTTTCCTACAATGAGCAGTTCTCC. The encoded protein is CASTPGLVSYNEQFS.

This clonotype was seen many times. The chain employs TRBV7-2 and TRBJ2-1, with TRBD2 matching 14 bases. J was trimmed by 9 bases and V by 6 bases; bases with no gene match: 10. Germline V gene lookup returns CDR1 SGHTA and CDR2 FQGNSA. The CDR3 contains 16 residues. The CDR3 sequence is CASSPYGLAGGAEQFF. In nucleotides, the CDR3 is TGTGCCAGCAGTCCCTACGGACTAGCGGGAGGTGCTGAGCAGTTCTTC.

Ten or more counts support this clonotype. An end of the junction does not agree with germline; a read error may underlie this. The chain is built from TRBV7-2 and TRBJ1-2, with D uncertain. The CDR3 loop spans 15 amino acids. The germline gives CDR1 SGHTA, CDR2 FQGNSA. The CDR3 sequence: CASSLGTPVIYGYTF. The CDR3 DNA reads TGTGCCAGCAGTTTAGGAACCCCAGTTATTTATGGCTACACCTTC. The full variable domain, completed using reference TRBV7-2 and TRBJ1-2, is GAGVSQSPSNKVTEKGKDVELRCDPISGHTALYWYRQSLGQGLEFLIYFQGNSAPDKSGLPSDRFSAERTGGSVSTLTIQRTQQEDSAVYLCASSLGTPVIYGYTFGSGTRLTVV.

This clonotype has a handful of counts. Here the CDR3 reads CASGTSSPLHF. CDR3 sequence (DNA): TGTGCCAGCGGGACGAGCTCACCCCTCCACTTT. The chain uses TRBV7-9 and TRBJ1-6, with a tentative D call TRBD1 (5 bases). Trimming removed 8 bases from V and 10 bases from J, with 9 bases in between. CDR3 length: 11 residues. The germline gives CDR1 SEHNR, CDR2 FQNEAQ (reference sequence).

There are many counts of this clonotype. The rearrangement uses TRBV20-1 and TRBJ2-3, with 10 bases that match TRBD1. Germline V gene sequence: CDR1 DFQATT, CDR2 SNEGSKA (reference sequence). The CDR3 covers 16 residues. With 0 bases clipped from V and 4 bases from J, the junction kept 7 bases outside the gene matches. The CDR3 is CSARDLTGGTADTQYF. For the CDR3, the DNA is TGCAGTGCTAGAGATTTGACAGGGGGCACGGCAGATACGCAGTATTTT.

The rearrangement links TRBV18 to TRBJ1-1, with D perhaps TRBD1 (6 bases). The CDR3 length is 17 residues. Trimming shortened V by 2 bases and J by 1 base, and 17 bases separated the two germline ends. CDR1 is KGHSH, CDR2 LQKENI, per germline. The CDR3 is CASSPGGAGSSNTEAFF. The CDR3 DNA reads TGTGCCAGCTCACCAGGGGGCGCGGGGTCTTCGAACACTGAAGCTTTCTTT.

In this sample, this clonotype turned up many times. The chain is built from TRBV29-1 and TRBJ2-5; no reliable D call. Germline V gene data show CDR1 as SQVTM and CDR2 as ANQGSEA. This CDR3 comprises 11 residues. V dropped 7 bases and J dropped 2 bases, with 8 bases sitting between them. For the CDR3, the DNA is TGCAGCGGCCGGACGCAAGAGACCCAGTACTTC. It encodes CSGRTQETQYF.

This clonotype was seen repeatedly, ten times or more. The genes are TRBV15 and TRBJ2-3; 15 bases line up with TRBD2. Unmatched junction bases numbered 4, after V lost 5 bases and J lost 1 base. Germline V lookup: CDR1 LNHNV, CDR2 YYDKDF (reference sequence). The CDR3 extends over 17 amino acids. This chain's CDR3 is CATSRGLAGGRTDTQYF. The CDR3 region has the DNA TGTGCCACCAGCCGGGGACTAGCGGGAGGCCGCACAGATACGCAGTATTTT.

This clonotype appeared many times. V gene TRBV12-3 or TRBV12-4 combines with J gene TRBJ2-5; 9 bases are a match to TRBD2. The CDR3 runs to 17 residues. V shed 1 base, J shed 4 bases, and the junction held 10 bases outside the gene matches. The chain's CDR3 is CASSLDRLAGSPETQYF. CDR3 sequence (DNA): TGTGCCAGCAGTTTAGACCGGCTAGCGGGATCCCCAGAGACCCAGTACTTC.